Listed below are T cell receptor beta chains from one sample, sequenced in a study of OX40 agonist ivuxolimab in advanced cancers. TCRdb's table, derived via immunoSEQ multiplex PCR, lists solely in-frame clones and lacks some. The sample shows over 50,000 clones, around nine tenths of them seen only once. Sequencing was performed on CD4+ or CD8+ T cells sorted from blood, taken in a trial of the OX40 agonist ivuxolimab. The receptors were sampled from an adult with an advanced solid tumor such as melanoma, head and neck, liver or kidney cancer. Both conserved end residues are part of each CDR3. A D gene is named only where the DNA matches it firmly. The size entry is marked missing in some rows and otherwise reads once, few, many or a size class.

abundance	v_gene	d_gene	j_gene	CDR3aa	CDR3nt
once	TRBV29-1	TRBD1	TRBJ2-5	CSAGGTGEETQYF	TGCAGCGCCGGGGGGACAGGGGAAGAGACCCAGTACTTC
.	TRBV6-1	.	TRBJ2-7	CASSERRAHEQYF	TGTGCCAGCAGTGAGCGCAGGGCCCACGAGCAGTACTTC
.	TRBV7-3	TRBD1	TRBJ2-6	CASSPAEGQAFSGANVLTF	TGTGCCAGCAGCCCCGCCGAGGGACAGGCCTTCTCTGGGGCCAACGTCCTGACTTTC
.	TRBV19	TRBD1	TRBJ1-5	CASNPGQGFIGNQPQHF	TGTGCCAGTAACCCGGGACAGGGCTTTATTGGCAATCAGCCCCAGCATTTT
.	TRBV27	.	TRBJ1-3	CASSPSLVSGNTIYF	TGTGCCAGCAGTCCCTCTTTGGTCTCTGGAAACACCATATATTTT
.	TRBV7-9	TRBD1	TRBJ1-2	CASSLTGSRVANYGYTF	TGTGCCAGCAGCTTGACAGGGTCCAGGGTTGCTAACTATGGCTACACCTTC
.	TRBV10-3	.	TRBJ2-1	CAISEYNEQFF	TGTGCCATCAGTGAGTACAATGAGCAGTTCTTC
.	TRBV11-3	.	TRBJ2-6	CASSQGGAGANVLTF	TGTGCCAGCAGCCAGGGGGGGGCTGGGGCCAACGTCCTGACTTTC
.	TRBV29-1	TRBD1	TRBJ2-7	CSVEGLRTGGHYEQYF	TGCAGCGTTGAAGGCTTGAGGACAGGGGGGCACTACGAGCAGTACTTC
.	TRBV5-8	.	TRBJ1-5	CASSLSGGGQPQHF	TGTGCCAGCAGCTTGTCGGGGGGAGGGCAGCCCCAGCATTTT
.	TRBV11-1	.	TRBJ1-1	CASSYRGKGYTEAFF	TGTGCCAGCAGCTATAGGGGGAAGGGTTATACTGAAGCTTTCTTT
.	TRBV5-1	TRBD1	TRBJ1-3	CASSRLGTEGNTIYF	TGCGCCAGCAGCCGCCTGGGGACAGAAGGAAACACCATATATTTT
.	TRBV6-1	.	TRBJ1-1	CAERRNMNTEAFF	TGTGCCGAACGGCGAAACATGAACACTGAAGCTTTCTTT
.	TRBV7-8	.	TRBJ1-5	CASSLGRQHQPQHF	TGTGCCAGCAGCTTAGGTCGGCAGCATCAGCCCCAGCATTTT
.	TRBV7-2	.	TRBJ2-1	CASSPLRTYNEQFF	TGTGCCAGCAGCCCTCTCCGGACGTACAATGAGCAGTTCTTC
.	TRBV11-2	TRBD2	TRBJ2-1	CASSSFSSGRVSEQFF	TGTGCCAGCAGCTCCTTTTCTAGCGGGAGAGTAAGTGAGCAGTTCTTC
.	TRBV27	TRBD1	TRBJ1-5	CASSSTRTGSGNQPQHF	TGTGCCAGCAGTTCAACTCGGACAGGCAGTGGCAATCAGCCCCAGCATTTT
.	TRBV19	.	TRBJ1-5	CASSIGDYSNQPQHF	TGTGCCAGTAGTATAGGAGACTATAGCAATCAGCCCCAGCATTTT
.	TRBV28	TRBD1	TRBJ2-7	CATSFVGTGVSHEQYF	TGTGCCACGTCCTTCGTCGGGACAGGGGTTTCCCACGAGCAGTACTTC
.	TRBV7-3	.	TRBJ2-2	CASRQGNTGELFF	TGTGCCAGCAGACAGGGGAACACCGGGGAGCTGTTTTTT
.	TRBV5-4	TRBD2	TRBJ2-5	CASSPPGLAGEQTQYF	TGTGCCAGCAGCCCACCGGGACTAGCGGGAGAGCAGACCCAGTACTTC
.	TRBV7-3	.	TRBJ2-6	CASSSGAGAGANVLTF	TGTGCCAGCAGCTCCGGGGCAGGCGCTGGGGCCAACGTCCTGACTTTC
.	TRBV19	.	TRBJ1-1	CASSIGLMNTEAFF	TGTGCCAGTAGTATTGGGCTGATGAACACTGAAGCTTTCTTT
.	TRBV29-1	.	TRBJ2-5	CSVEERQGKETQYF	TGCAGCGTTGAAGAAAGGCAGGGGAAAGAGACCCAGTACTTC
.	TRBV5-6	.	TRBJ2-5	CASSSRVGETQYF	TGTGCCAGCAGCTCTCGGGTTGGGGAGACCCAGTACTTC
.	TRBV29-1	.	TRBJ2-2	CSVDEGGGNTGELFF	TGCAGCGTTGACGAGGGGGGCGGGAACACCGGGGAGCTGTTTTTT
.	TRBV7-2	TRBD2	TRBJ2-5	CASSFAAGGEETQYF	TGTGCCAGCAGCTTTGCAGCGGGAGGGGAAGAGACCCAGTACTTC
.	TRBV11-3	TRBD2	TRBJ2-3	CASSPGLANPTDTQYF	TGTGCCAGCAGCCCGGGACTAGCGAACCCCACAGATACGCAGTATTTT
.	TRBV5-1	TRBD2	TRBJ2-3	CASRNLLAGVSDTQYF	TGCGCCAGCAGAAACCTACTAGCGGGGGTTTCAGATACGCAGTATTTT
once	TRBV15	.	TRBJ2-7	CATSRGGIYEQYF	TGTGCCACCAGCAGAGGGGGAATTTACGAGCAGTACTTC
.	TRBV7-8	.	TRBJ1-1	CASSLRGGTGNTEAFF	TGTGCCAGCAGCCTCCGGGGGGGAACGGGGAATACTGAAGCTTTCTTT
.	TRBV2	.	TRBJ2-1	CASSEAVLTWQFF	TGTGCCAGCAGTGAAGCGGTGCTCACGTGGCAGTTCTTC
.	TRBV5-6	.	TRBJ1-1	CASSLGHLNTEAFF	TGTGCCAGCAGCTTGGGACACCTGAACACTGAAGCTTTCTTT
.	TRBV15	TRBD2	TRBJ2-2	CATSRGLAGATTTGELFF	TGTGCCACCAGCAGAGGACTAGCGGGAGCCACGACCACCGGGGAGCTGTTTTTT
few	TRBV5-1	TRBD1	TRBJ1-1	CASSLRPTGTLEAFF	TGCGCCAGCAGCTTGAGACCGACAGGGACACTTGAAGCTTTCTTT
.	TRBV5-1	.	TRBJ1-4	CASSWSLGFQEKLFF	TGCGCCAGCAGCTGGAGCTTAGGTTTTCAAGAAAAACTGTTTTTT
.	TRBV5-1	.	TRBJ1-1	CASSLRAGENTEAFF	TGCGCCAGCAGCTTGCGTGCAGGGGAGAACACTGAAGCTTTCTTT
few	TRBV10-3	.	TRBJ1-2	CAISEGMGDYTF	TGTGCCATCAGTGAAGGGATGGGGGACTACACCTTC
.	TRBV18	.	TRBJ2-7	CASSPMGIYEQYF	TGTGCCAGCTCACCGATGGGGATCTACGAGCAGTACTTC
.	TRBV27	.	TRBJ1-1	CASSLGQQSAPRTEAFF	TGTGCCAGCAGTTTAGGCCAACAGTCCGCACCGAGGACTGAAGCTTTCTTT
.	TRBV11-2	.	TRBJ1-6	CASSLNSSPLHF	TGTGCCAGCAGCTTAAACTCCTCACCCCTCCACTTT
.	TRBV9	TRBD2	TRBJ2-1	CASSAPGTTYNEQFF	TGTGCCAGCAGCGCCCCCGGGACTACCTACAATGAGCAGTTCTTC
.	TRBV9	.	TRBJ2-3	CASSPDMDADTQYF	TGTGCCAGCAGCCCGGACATGGACGCAGATACGCAGTATTTT
.	TRBV15	.	TRBJ1-5	CATRGGWNQPQHF	TGTGCCACCAGGGGGGGGTGGAATCAGCCCCAGCATTTT
.	TRBV7-9	TRBD2	TRBJ2-1	CATRTSGNYNEQFF	TGTGCCACCCGGACTAGCGGAAACTACAATGAGCAGTTCTTC